A single sample is the source of the 7 T cell receptor beta chains below, sequenced in a study of T cells in Graves' hyperthyroidism and ophthalmopathy. It was RNA transcripts that yielded the amplified TCR beta CDR3 regions. RT-PCR in the first round (using the HTBI primer set) targeted the TCR CDR3. MiXCR, applied by TCRdb to the multiplex PCR reads, yields one record per CDR3 protein. The data show a few hundred thousand distinct CDR3 sequences, with about 15% seen just once and roughly 25% held by the top ten. The sample consisted of blood. These TCRs come from a woman aged 18-30 years with Graves' hyperthyroidism that later progressed to Graves' ophthalmopathy.

This chain links TRBV4-1 with TRBJ2-1; D is perhaps TRBD2 (5 bases). CDR1 and CDR2 from the germline V gene are MGHRA and YSYEKL. The V gene lost 1 base and the J gene lost 7 bases, with 11 bases spanning the gap. The CDR3 sequence is 14 residues long. CDR3 coding DNA: TGCGCCAGCAGCCAAGCCACTAGGCGAAATGAGCAGTTCTTC. Translated: CASSQATRRNEQFF.

This clonotype showed up many times. V and J are TRBV11-2 and TRBJ2-5, with TRBD1 as a possible D gene (6 bases). V was clipped by 2 bases and J by 1 base, with 17 bases between them. This CDR3 region has 17 residues. Germline V gives CDR1 SGHAT, CDR2 FQNNGV. CDR3 nucleotides: TGTGCCAGCAGCTTAATCCCCATCCAGGGGTTCCAAGAGACCCAGTACTTC. Translation gives CASSLIPIQGFQETQYF.

This chain joins TRBV4-1 and TRBJ2-7, with D tentatively TRBD1 (5 bases). Germline assignment: CDR1 MGHRA and CDR2 YSYEKL. This CDR3 contains 14 residues. Trimming pared 1 base from V and 0 bases from J, leaving 7 bases between. In nucleotides, the CDR3 is TGCGCCAGCAGCCAAGGACAGCTCTCCTACGAGCAGTACTTC. It yields the protein CASSQGQLSYEQYF.

J is TRBJ2-7 and V is TRBV10-1; TRBD1 matches 8 bases. From germline, CDR1 is WNHNN and CDR2 SYGVQD (reference sequence). V gave up 4 bases and J gave up 6 bases; unmatched junction bases: 2. There are 12 residues in the CDR3. The CDR3 DNA follows: TGCGCCAGCAGTGGAGACAGGGGCGAGCAGTACTTC. Translation: CASSGDRGEQYF.

This clonotype was seen more than once but under ten times. The DNA for the CDR3 is TGCGCCAGCAGCCGAACCGGAACGGGGCTAGAGACCCAGTACTTC. Translating gives CASSRTGTGLETQYF. The chain carries TRBV4-1 and TRBJ2-5; D is perhaps TRBD1 or TRBD2 (5 bases each). The CDR3 has 15 amino acids. Germline V gives CDR1 MGHRA, CDR2 YSYEKL. Deletions cut 4 bases from V and 4 bases from J, with 16 bases between.

The chain is built from TRBV19 and TRBJ1-5, with unresolved D. The CDR3 consists of 17 residues. V was trimmed by 3 bases and J by 9 bases, leaving 24 bases between them. In germline, CDR1 is LNHDA, CDR2 SQIVND (reference sequence). The CDR3 DNA follows: TGTGCCAGTAGTATGGGCCCTGGATCAGGCGGCCCGTCGCCCCAGCATTTT. This codes for CASSMGPGSGGPSPQHF.

This clonotype was observed a few times. The chain uses TRBV4-3 and TRBJ2-4; 7 nucleotides line up with TRBD1. This CDR3 spans 17 amino acids. The junction had 13 bases not matched to a gene; V was cut back by 1 base and J by 7 bases. Germline V gene lookup returns CDR1 LGHNA and CDR2 YSLEER. The CDR3 region is CASSQVPLGQSWNIQYF. CDR3 in DNA: TGCGCCAGCAGCCAAGTACCCCTGGGACAGTCCTGGAACATTCAGTACTTC.